The next 24 T cell receptor beta chains were all read from a single sample in a study of vaccination and CD4 T cells after COVID-19. Their antigens are not known. Sequence data for DNA of cultured CD4+ T cells were generated by the Oncomine TCR Beta short-read assay. TCRdb reanalysed the PCR reads using MiXCR and keeps one entry per CDR3 protein. The sample carries 11,000 to 15,000 distinct CDR3 sequences, roughly a third recorded once. The sample's treatment: approximately 11-day PBMC culture with coronavirus spike peptide pools or control peptides (ViraFEST assay). The sequencing input was cultured CD4+ T cells from blood. These TCRs come from a human donor with COVID-19.

V is TRBV10-1 and J is TRBJ2-3; D possibly uses TRBD1 or TRBD2 (5 bases each). The CDR3 loop spans 13 amino acids. Germline CDR1 is WNHNN and CDR2 is SYGVQD (reference sequence). The V end was cut by 1 base, the J end by 8 bases, with 10 bases between. The CDR3 DNA reads as TGCGCCAGCAGTGAGTTGAGGGGCGGTACGCAGTATTTT. Translation gives CASSELRGGTQYF.

This chain joins TRBV11-2 and TRBJ1-1, with D uncertain. This CDR3 spans 15 amino acids. Germline CDR1 and CDR2: SGHAT and FQNNGV. V was cut by 0 bases and J by 1 base, with 9 bases left in between. This CDR3 is CASSLDRGRNTEAFF. The CDR3 DNA sequence: TGTGCCAGCAGCTTAGACCGGGGAAGGAACACTGAAGCTTTCTTT.

This clonotype showed up just a few times. This chain links TRBV19 with TRBJ1-2, with TRBD1 matching over 9 bases. Germline-derived CDR1 and CDR2 are LNHDA and SQIVND (reference sequence). The CDR3 totals 15 residues. V dropped 5 bases and J dropped 5; count of bases not matched to a gene: 9. DNA for the CDR3: TGTGCCAGTAGTTTTACAGGGGGCGCTGGGTATGGCTACACCTTC. It codes for CASSFTGGAGYGYTF.

A note on this clonotype: One junction end disagrees with the germline gene, perhaps due to a read error. This chain's CDR3 is CASSLQENAEAFF. CDR3 DNA sequence: TGTGCCAGCAGCTTACAGGAGAACGCTGAAGCTTTCTTT. V usage is TRBV7-6 and J usage is TRBJ1-1; D remains unclear. The CDR3 length is 13 residues. Germline lookup yields CDR1 SGHVS and CDR2 FNYEAQ.

This clonotype occurred a few times. The V call is TRBV7-9, the J call TRBJ2-5; a possible D gene is TRBD2 (7 bases). CDR1 and CDR2 from the germline V gene are SEHNR and FQNEAQ (reference sequence). Trimming removed 1 base at V and 3 bases at J, with 12 bases between. This CDR3 comprises 15 residues. CDR3 in amino acids: CASSLGGGSKETQYF. The CDR3 nucleotides are TGTGCCAGCAGCTTAGGGGGGGGCTCCAAAGAGACCCAGTACTTC.

The chain couples TRBV7-9 to TRBJ1-1; D gene ambiguous. Germline V gene sequence: CDR1 SEHNR, CDR2 FQNEAQ (reference sequence). Between the trimmed V and J ends, which lost 1 base and 5 bases, there was a span of 8 bases. CDR3 length equals 13 residues. CDR3 bases: TGTGCCAGCAGCTTAGAGGTTTGGACTGAAGCTTTCTTT. Its protein product is CASSLEVWTEAFF. Full variable domain (outside the CDR3, taken from reference TRBV7-9 and TRBJ1-1): DTGVSQNPRHKITKRGQNVTFRCDPISEHNRLYWYRQTLGQGPEFLTYFQNEAQLEKSRLLSDRFSAERPKGSFSTLEIQRTEQGDSAMYLCASSLEVWTEAFFGQGTRLTVV.

With respect to this clonotype: Sequence at one end of the junction differs from germline and may be a read error. The chain carries TRBV7-7 and TRBJ1-3; possibly TRBD1 for D (5 bases). The germline CDR1 and CDR2 sequences are SSHAT and FNYEAQ (reference sequence). The CDR3 covers 15 residues. The CDR3 DNA sequence: TGTGCTAGCAGCTTAGATCAGGGCCCCGGAAACACCATATATTTT. Protein: CASSLDQGPGNTIYF.

This clonotype was detected a few times. V and J are TRBV5-1 and TRBJ2-6, with 10 positions matching TRBD1. CDR1 and CDR2 (germline): SGHRS, YFSETQ. This CDR3 is built from 17 residues. With V trimmed by 5 bases and J by 1 base, 6 bases remained unmatched. CDR3 in amino acids: CASSWRQGASGANVLTF. The CDR3, as DNA: TGCGCCAGCAGTTGGAGACAGGGGGCGTCTGGGGCCAACGTCCTGACTTTC. The full variable domain, with the rest looked up from reference TRBV5-1 and TRBJ2-6, is KAGVTQTPRYLIKTRGQQVTLSCSPISGHRSVSWYQQTPGQGLQFLFEYFSETQRNKGNFPGRFSGRQFSNSRSEMNVSTLELGDSALYLCASSWRQGASGANVLTFGAGSRLTVL.

This clonotype appeared a few times. The chain is built from TRBV15 and TRBJ1-4, with D possibly being TRBD1 (6 bases). The CDR3 is 18 residues long. V shed 0 bases and J shed 5 bases, with 19 bases lying between them. From germline, CDR1 is LNHNV and CDR2 YYDKDF (reference sequence). This CDR3 reads CATSRDLAGVGMNEKLFF. For the CDR3, the DNA is TGTGCCACCAGCAGAGATCTGGCAGGGGTGGGAATGAATGAAAAACTGTTTTTT. Based on the CDR3 plus reference TRBV15 and TRBJ1-4, the full variable domain is DAMVIQNPRYQVTQFGKPVTLSCSQTLNHNVMYWYQQKSSQAPKLLFHYYDKDFNNEADTPDNFQSRRPNTSFCFLDIRSPGLGDTAMYLCATSRDLAGVGMNEKLFFGSGTQLSVL.

In this sample, this clonotype turned up a few times. The chain links TRBV6-5 to TRBJ1-5; no definite D call. The CDR3 extends over 14 amino acids. CDR1 is MNHEY and CDR2 is SVGAGI in the germline V gene. Trimming took 2 bases from V and 6 from J, leaving 11 bases between them. The chain's CDR3 is CASSYHGVGQPQHF. The CDR3 nucleotides are TGTGCCAGCAGTTACCACGGGGTAGGTCAGCCCCAGCATTTT.

There are a few counts of this clonotype. The chain links TRBV20-1 to TRBJ2-5, with 7 bases matching TRBD2. The CDR3 is 13 residues long. Germline trimming cut 6 bases from V and 2 bases from J; bases unmatched to any gene: 6. Germline lookup yields CDR1 DFQATT and CDR2 SNEGSKA (reference sequence). This chain's CDR3 is CSAIHGGQETQYF. The CDR3 DNA follows: TGCAGTGCCATCCACGGGGGGCAAGAGACCCAGTACTTC.

The chain couples TRBV12-3 or TRBV12-4 to TRBJ1-2; a possible D gene is TRBD1 (5 bases). Trimming left V 7 bases short and J 4 bases short, with 19 bases between. There are 15 residues in the CDR3. CDR3 in DNA: TGTGCCAGCATCCCGAATGTAAGGACATCCTATGGCTACACCTTC. Translation: CASIPNVRTSYGYTF.

The chain joins TRBV10-3 to TRBJ2-7, with 9 nucleotides matching TRBD2. Germline assignment: CDR1 ENHRY and CDR2 SYGVKD. The CDR3 length is 14 residues. J lost 4 bases, V lost 4 bases, and 5 bases had no gene match. The CDR3 loop is CAISARGGAYEQYF. Written as DNA, the CDR3 is TGTGCCATCAGTGCTCGCGGGGGGGCGTACGAGCAGTACTTC.

In this sample, this clonotype turned up a few times. The chain employs TRBV7-9 and TRBJ1-5; the D is unclear. CDR1 and CDR2 (germline): SEHNR, FQNEAQ (reference sequence). The CDR3 has 18 residues. Trimming pared 1 base from V and 2 bases from J, leaving 18 bases between. This CDR3 reads CASSLVVGASPGNQPQHF. The DNA for the CDR3 is TGTGCCAGCAGCTTAGTAGTCGGAGCTAGTCCGGGCAATCAGCCCCAGCATTTT.

The CDR3 region is CASSVATGDNEQFF. The CDR3 DNA is TGTGCCAGCAGCGTAGCTACGGGGGACAATGAGCAGTTCTTC. This sequence joins TRBV9 and TRBJ2-1; D is perhaps TRBD2 (6 bases). V lost 0 bases to trimming and J lost 5 bases, with 9 bases between them. This CDR3 has 14 amino acids. The germline CDR1 and CDR2 sequences are SGDLS and YYNGEE. The full variable domain, with the rest looked up from reference TRBV9 and TRBJ2-1, is DSGVTQTPKHLITATGQRVTLRCSPRSGDLSVYWYQQSLDQGLQFLIQYYNGEERAKGNILERFSAQQFPDLHSELNLSSLELGDSALYFCASSVATGDNEQFFGPGTRLTVL.

V gene TRBV6-1 combines with J gene TRBJ2-3; TRBD2 agrees at 11 bases. Germline-derived CDR1 and CDR2 are MNHNS and SASEGT. Trimming removed 6 bases from V and 4 bases from J; junction bases left unmatched: 3. This CDR3 comprises 14 residues. The CDR3 sequence is CASSFSGGADTQYF. In DNA, the CDR3 is TGTGCCAGCAGCTTTAGCGGGGGGGCAGATACGCAGTATTTT.

This clonotype showed up just a few times. The chain couples TRBV21-1 to TRBJ1-1; TRBD1, the table's D call, was not compared with the DNA. TRBV21-1 is a documented pseudogene. The CDR3 contains 13 residues. The CDR3 DNA sequence: TGTGCCAGCAGCAAAAGGGACCTAAGTGAAGCTTTCTTT. Protein sequence: CASSKRDLSEAFF.

This clonotype showed up just a few times. This sequence joins TRBV24-1 and TRBJ2-3, with D uncertain. The CDR3 extends over 14 amino acids. The V end lost 5 bases, the J end lost 2 bases, and 10 bases lay between the germline ends. Germline-derived CDR1 and CDR2 are KGHDR and SFDVKD. DNA for the CDR3: TGTGCCACCAGTGGTGGCCAAGTCACAGATACGCAGTATTTT. It is translated as CATSGGQVTDTQYF.

This chain connects TRBV12-3 or TRBV12-4 to TRBJ1-1; TRBD1 matches 8 bases. The length of the CDR3 is 17 residues. The V segment lost 5 bases and the J segment 7 bases; nucleotides outside the gene matches: 18. The CDR3 nucleotides are TGTGCCAGCAGTCCGACCAGGGGGCGTCCACCTGCCAGTGAAGCTTTCTTT. Amino acids: CASSPTRGRPPASEAFF.

The CDR3 coding sequence is TGTGCCAGCTCACCACTTAAGGTCCCGGGCCCAAGAAGCACAGATACGCAGTATTTT. This translates into CASSPLKVPGPRSTDTQYF. The chain recombines TRBV18 with TRBJ2-3, with D uncertain. Trimming removed 1 base at V and 0 bases at J, with 20 bases between. Germline V gene lookup returns CDR1 KGHSH and CDR2 LQKENI. The CDR3 is 19 residues long.

For the CDR3, the DNA is TGTGCCAGTAGTACGGGGACACCTCGGACCACAGATACGCAGTATTTT. Protein: CASSTGTPRTTDTQYF. V and J are TRBV19 and TRBJ2-3; D possibly corresponds to TRBD1 (6 bases). V lost 4 bases to trimming and J lost 2 bases, with 16 bases between them. Per germline, CDR1 LNHDA and CDR2 SQIVND (reference sequence). The CDR3 spans 16 residues.

This clonotype was counted only a few times. This chain uses TRBV2 with TRBJ1-5; perhaps TRBD1 as D (6 bases). This CDR3 region has 15 residues. CDR1 is SNHLY and CDR2 is FYNNEI in the germline V gene. The V and J ends lost 2 bases and 7 bases respectively, with 15 bases between them. The chain's CDR3 is CASSEQGGSLQPQHF. DNA for the CDR3: TGTGCCAGCAGTGAACAAGGGGGGTCCCTCCAGCCCCAGCATTTT. Supplemented by reference TRBV2 and TRBJ1-5, the full variable domain reads EPEVTQTPSHQVTQMGQEVILRCVPISNHLYFYWYRQILGQKVEFLVSFYNNEISEKSEIFDDQFSVERPDGSNFTLKIRSTKLEDSAMYFCASSEQGGSLQPQHFGDGTRLSIL.

This clonotype was counted a few times. V usage is TRBV6-2 or TRBV6-3 and J usage is TRBJ1-2, with TRBD1 matching over 8 bases. Germline CDR1 reads MNHEY; CDR2 reads SVGEGT. V dropped 2 bases and J dropped 8; count of bases not matched to a gene: 10. The CDR3 sequence is 15 residues long. The CDR3 DNA sequence: TGTGCCAGCAGTTACCCCGGACAGGGCTTGGGAGGCTACACCTTC. It codes for CASSYPGQGLGGYTF.

V is TRBV7-9 and J is TRBJ2-7, with TRBD1 matching 8 bases. The CDR3 spans 15 residues. V shed 2 bases, J shed 4 bases, and the junction held 7 bases outside the gene matches. Germline CDR1 and CDR2: SEHNR and FQNEAQ (reference sequence). The CDR3 DNA reads TGTGCCAGCAGCTTACGAGCAGGGGGCGCTTACGAGCAGTACTTC. This encodes CASSLRAGGAYEQYF.